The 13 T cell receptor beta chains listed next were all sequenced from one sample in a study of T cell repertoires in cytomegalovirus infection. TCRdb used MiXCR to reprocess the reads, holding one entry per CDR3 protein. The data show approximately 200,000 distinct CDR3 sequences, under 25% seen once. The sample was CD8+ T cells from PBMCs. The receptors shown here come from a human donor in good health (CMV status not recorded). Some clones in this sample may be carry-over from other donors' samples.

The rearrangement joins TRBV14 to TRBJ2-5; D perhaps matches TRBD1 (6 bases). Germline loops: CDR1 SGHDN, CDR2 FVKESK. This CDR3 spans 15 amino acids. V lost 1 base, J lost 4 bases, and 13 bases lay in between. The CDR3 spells CASSQAPRGVETQYF. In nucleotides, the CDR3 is TGTGCCAGCAGCCAAGCCCCCAGGGGTGTAGAGACCCAGTACTTC.

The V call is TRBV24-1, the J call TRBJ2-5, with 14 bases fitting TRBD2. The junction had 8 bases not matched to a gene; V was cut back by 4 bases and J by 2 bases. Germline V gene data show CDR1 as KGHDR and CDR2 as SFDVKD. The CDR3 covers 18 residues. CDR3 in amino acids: CATSDPRTSGGIQETQYF. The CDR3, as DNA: TGTGCCACCAGTGACCCGAGGACTAGCGGGGGGATACAAGAGACCCAGTACTTC.

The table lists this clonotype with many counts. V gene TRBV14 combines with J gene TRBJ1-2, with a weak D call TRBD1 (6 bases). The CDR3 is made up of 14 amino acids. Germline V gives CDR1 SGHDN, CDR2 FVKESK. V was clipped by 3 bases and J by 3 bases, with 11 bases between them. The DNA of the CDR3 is TGTGCCAGCAGCCATCGGGACACCTACTATGGCTACACCTTC. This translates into CASSHRDTYYGYTF.

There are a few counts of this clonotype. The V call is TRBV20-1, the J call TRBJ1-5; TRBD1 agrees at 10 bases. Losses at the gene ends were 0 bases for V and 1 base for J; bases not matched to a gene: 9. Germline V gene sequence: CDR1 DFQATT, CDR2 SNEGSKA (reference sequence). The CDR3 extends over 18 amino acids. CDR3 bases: TGCAGTGCTAGAGACAGGACAGGGGGAGATTGGAGCAATCAGCCCCAGCATTTT. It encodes CSARDRTGGDWSNQPQHF.

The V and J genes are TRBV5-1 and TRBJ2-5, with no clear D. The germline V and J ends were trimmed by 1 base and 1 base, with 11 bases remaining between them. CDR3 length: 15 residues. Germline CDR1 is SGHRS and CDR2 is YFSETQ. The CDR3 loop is CASSLLGGSQETQYF. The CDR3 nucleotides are TGCGCCAGCAGCTTGCTTGGTGGCAGCCAAGAGACCCAGTACTTC.

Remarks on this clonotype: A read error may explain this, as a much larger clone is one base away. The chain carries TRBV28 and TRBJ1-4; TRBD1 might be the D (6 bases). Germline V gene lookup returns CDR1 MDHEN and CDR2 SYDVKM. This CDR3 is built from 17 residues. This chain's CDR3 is CARSPHPGDTTNEKLFF. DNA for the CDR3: TGTGCCCGCAGTCCACATCCTGGGGACACAACTAATGAAAAACTGTTTTTT.

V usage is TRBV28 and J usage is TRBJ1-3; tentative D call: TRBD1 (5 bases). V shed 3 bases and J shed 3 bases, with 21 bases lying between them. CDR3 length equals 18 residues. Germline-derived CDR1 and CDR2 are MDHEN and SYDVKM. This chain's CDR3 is CASSLTLALGLDGNTIYF. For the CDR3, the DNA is TGTGCCAGCAGTTTGACACTCGCCTTGGGGCTGGATGGAAACACCATATATTTT.

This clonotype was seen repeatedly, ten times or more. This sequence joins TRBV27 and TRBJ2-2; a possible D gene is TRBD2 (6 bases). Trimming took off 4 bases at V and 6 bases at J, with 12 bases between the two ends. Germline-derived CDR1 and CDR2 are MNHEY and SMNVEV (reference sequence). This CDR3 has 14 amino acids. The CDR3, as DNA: TGTGCCAGCAGTTCGCGGGGTCGTGCCGGGGAGCTGTTTTTT. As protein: CASSSRGRAGELFF.

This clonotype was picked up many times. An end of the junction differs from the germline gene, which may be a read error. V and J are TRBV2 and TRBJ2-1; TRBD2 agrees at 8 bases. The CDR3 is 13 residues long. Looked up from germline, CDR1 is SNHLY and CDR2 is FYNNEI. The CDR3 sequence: CSGDPGGTDEQFF. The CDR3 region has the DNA TGCTCAGGGGACCCGGGGGGGACGGATGAGCAGTTCTTC.

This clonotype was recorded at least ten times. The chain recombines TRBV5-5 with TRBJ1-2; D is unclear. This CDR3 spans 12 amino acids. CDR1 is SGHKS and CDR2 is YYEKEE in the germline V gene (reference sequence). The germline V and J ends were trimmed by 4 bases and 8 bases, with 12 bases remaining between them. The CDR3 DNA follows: TGTGCCAGCAGCCCCGAGGTGAAGGGCTACACCTTC. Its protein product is CASSPEVKGYTF.

CDR3 amino acids: CASSVGSGDEQYF. The CDR3 DNA reads TGTGCCAGCAGCGTAGGTTCAGGGGACGAGCAGTACTTC. J is TRBJ2-7 and V is TRBV9, with TRBD1 as a possible D gene (6 bases). The CDR3 is 13 amino acids. V shed 0 bases and J shed 5 bases, with 9 bases lying between them. CDR1 SGDLS and CDR2 YYNGEE come from the germline V gene.

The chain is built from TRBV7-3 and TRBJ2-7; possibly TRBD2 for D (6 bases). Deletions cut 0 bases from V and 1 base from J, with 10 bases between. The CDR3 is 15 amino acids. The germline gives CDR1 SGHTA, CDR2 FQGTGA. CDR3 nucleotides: TGTGCCAGCAGCTTAACTGCTAGCGCGTCCTACGAGCAGTACTTC. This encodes CASSLTASASYEQYF.

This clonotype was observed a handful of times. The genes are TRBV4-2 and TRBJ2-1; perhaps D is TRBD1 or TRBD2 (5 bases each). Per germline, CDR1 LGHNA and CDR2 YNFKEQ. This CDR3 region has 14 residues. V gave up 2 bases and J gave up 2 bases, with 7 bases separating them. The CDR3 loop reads CASSQRGPYNEQFF. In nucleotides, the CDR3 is TGTGCCAGCAGCCAAAGGGGACCCTACAATGAGCAGTTCTTC.